This T cell receptor beta chain stems from a study of cytomegalovirus exposure and HLA in healthy donors. Study-wide context: The 100 to 150 validation repertoires matched the roughly 650 first-cohort repertoires in platform, a later analysis reported.

Turning to this clone: Its cognate antigen is unknown.

Germline V CDR1 and CDR2: SNHLY, FYNNEI. V was clipped by 6 bases and J by 7 bases, with 25 bases between them. The CDR3 runs 17 residues. This table comes from immunoSEQ multiplex PCR, and its TCRdb copy is limited to in-frame clones, with some not included. Of about 120,000 clones in the sample, around 88% were seen once. General study findings and limits: Among TCR beta chains, those listed as cytomegalovirus-associated numbered over 150.

The sample taken for sequencing was PBMCs. The clonotype originates from a man in his late teens or twenties in good health and CMV-seronegative. The chain recombines TRBV2 with TRBJ2-1, with D possibly TRBD1 on 6 matching bases. The CDR3 nucleotides read TGTGCCAGCAGCAAAAGGACAGTAGGGGTTAATTCGAATGAGCAGTTCTTC. Translating gives CASSKRTVGVNSNEQFF.